Listed here are 19 T cell receptor beta chains from one sample, sequenced in a study of monozygotic twins with inflammatory bowel disease. TCRdb derives one entry per CDR3 protein from the 5' RACE reads, leaving out DNA. The sample table includes 190,000 or so distinct CDR3 sequences. Sequenced sample: blood. Receptors were obtained from a human donor with ulcerative colitis or Crohn's disease, or a healthy co-twin of an affected twin (not recorded which).

The V gene is TRBV6-1, the J gene TRBJ2-7; TCRdb outputs TRBD1, but without DNA this stays unchecked. The CDR3 has 14 residues. Per the germline V gene, CDR1 is MNHNS and CDR2 is SASEGT. CDR3 loop: CASKRDGSSYEQYF.

The chain carries TRBV6-5 and TRBJ1-2. Germline V gene lookup returns CDR1 MNHEY and CDR2 SVGAGI. This CDR3 region has 14 residues. This CDR3 is CATVNLGGNYGYTF.

V is TRBV4-1 and J is TRBJ1-4; TCRdb picks TRBD1, but there is no DNA to check that call. Germline V lookup: CDR1 MGHRA, CDR2 YSYEKL. The CDR3 spans 15 residues. The CDR3 loop is CASRETGLPNEKLFF.

The chain couples TRBV28 to TRBJ2-7; TCRdb's D gene call, TRBD2, goes unchecked for lack of DNA. The CDR3 length is 15 residues. Germline V gene data show CDR1 as MDHEN and CDR2 as SYDVKM. CDR3 residues: CASSPGGASSYEQYF.

CDR3 protein: CASSSVRGNTIYF. This rearrangement joins TRBV5-1 to TRBJ1-3. This CDR3 has 13 amino acids. Per the germline V gene, CDR1 is SGHRS and CDR2 is YFSETQ.

This sequence joins TRBV19 and TRBJ1-2. The germline V gene has CDR1 LNHDA and CDR2 SQIVND (reference sequence). This CDR3 comprises 13 residues. The CDR3 is CASSILLTYGYTF.

This chain connects TRBV29-1 to TRBJ1-5; TCRdb picks TRBD1, but there is no DNA to check that call. Germline V lookup: CDR1 SQVTM, CDR2 ANQGSEA. This CDR3 contains 12 residues. This CDR3 is CSVRGAGQPQHF.

This chain links TRBV19 with TRBJ2-1; there is no DNA to check the TCRdb D call of TRBD1. Per germline, CDR1 LNHDA and CDR2 SQIVND (reference sequence). The CDR3 contains 13 residues. The CDR3 loop is CASSPPWASEQFF. Combining the CDR3 with reference TRBV19 and TRBJ2-1 gives the whole variable domain DGGITQSPKYLFRKEGQNVTLSCEQNLNHDAMYWYRQDPGQGLRLIYYSQIVNDFQKGDIAEGYSVSREKKESFPLTVTSAQKNPTAFYLCASSPPWASEQFFGPGTRLTVL.

The CDR3 loop is CASSSRGSGYTF. The J gene is TRBJ1-2, the V gene TRBV9. Germline V CDR1 and CDR2: SGDLS, YYNGEE. The CDR3 has 12 residues. Combining the CDR3 with reference TRBV9 and TRBJ1-2 gives the whole variable domain DSGVTQTPKHLITATGQRVTLRCSPRSGDLSVYWYQQSLDQGLQFLIQYYNGEERAKGNILERFSAQQFPDLHSELNLSSLELGDSALYFCASSSRGSGYTFGSGTRLTVV.

This rearrangement joins TRBV24-1 to TRBJ2-1; TCRdb's D gene call, TRBD1, goes unchecked for lack of DNA. This CDR3 contains 14 residues. Germline loops: CDR1 KGHDR, CDR2 SFDVKD. The CDR3 loop reads CATAGGGGDNEQFF.

The chain combines TRBV20-1 with TRBJ2-7; with no DNA, the TCRdb D assignment of TRBD1 cannot be verified. Germline assignment: CDR1 DFQATT and CDR2 SNEGSKA (reference sequence). CDR3 size: 15 residues. The chain's CDR3 is CSARDLNGGAYEQYF.

V gene TRBV5-1 combines with J gene TRBJ2-2; TCRdb outputs TRBD1, but without DNA this stays unchecked. This CDR3 is built from 15 residues. CDR1 SGHRS and CDR2 YFSETQ come from the germline V gene. The CDR3 spells CASSSSGQGTGELFF.

The rearrangement links TRBV5-1 to TRBJ2-7; TCRdb calls TRBD1, which cannot be checked without DNA. There are 17 residues in the CDR3. Germline V gene sequence: CDR1 SGHRS, CDR2 YFSETQ. The CDR3 spells CASSLGRGVGVGYEQYF.

The chain uses TRBV6-6 and TRBJ1-5; the TRBD1 assignment by TCRdb is unverifiable without DNA. The CDR3 covers 14 residues. Germline CDR1 reads MNHNY; CDR2 reads SVGAGI (reference sequence). The CDR3 is CASRTNRDDQPQHF.

This sequence joins TRBV5-6 and TRBJ1-2; the TCRdb D gene call, TRBD1, has no DNA to confirm it. This CDR3 contains 18 residues. Germline V gene sequence: CDR1 SGHDT, CDR2 YYEEEE. This CDR3 reads CASSSAPSMGAMGGGYTF.

V gene TRBV5-1 combines with J gene TRBJ2-3. The length of the CDR3 is 14 residues. CDR1 and CDR2 (germline): SGHRS, YFSETQ. CDR3 sequence: CASHPNTITDTQYF.

The chain carries TRBV5-5 and TRBJ2-5. Germline CDR1 SGHKS, CDR2 YYEKEE (reference sequence). CDR3 length: 13 amino acids. The CDR3 spells CASSSADRETQYF.

The gene calls are TRBV4-2 and TRBJ1-2. CDR3 size: 15 residues. The germline gives CDR1 LGHNA, CDR2 YNFKEQ. This CDR3 is CASSQDLGVGYGYTF.

The V and J genes are TRBV20-1 and TRBJ2-1; the TCRdb D gene call, TRBD1, has no DNA to confirm it. The CDR3 sequence is 14 residues long. The germline CDR1 and CDR2 sequences are DFQATT and SNEGSKA (reference sequence). The CDR3 sequence: CSARGWSGANEQFF.